Described below is a single T cell receptor (beta chain) sequence and its context. Its antigen is not known. The data derive from a study of beta chain features in type 1 diabetes. Of the isolated RNA, all was reverse transcribed, and so the sequenced material was expressed TCRB transcripts. The data were produced by immunoSEQ multiplex PCR, yet TCRdb's version contains in-frame clones alone and is incomplete. The repertoire holds 600,000 to 700,000 clones, with about an eighth as singletons. Study outcomes and limitations: TCRB CDR3s were moderately but significantly shorter in Type 1 diabetes patients in all four CD4+ subsets.

Germline-derived CDR1 and CDR2 are SEHNR and FQNEAQ (reference sequence). The ends were cut back, 5 bases at V and 9 bases at J, with 17 bases in the middle. The CDR3 has 14 residues. The V and J genes are TRBV7-9 and TRBJ2-1; TRBD1 is a possible D gene (6 bases). The sequence was collected from a man younger than 45 with type 1 diabetes. Sequences were obtained from naive CD4+ T cells from blood. CDR3 residues: CASSPRTGFSEQFF. In DNA, the CDR3 is TGTGCCAGCAGCCCTCGTACAGGGTTTAGTGAGCAGTTCTTC.